A selection of T cell receptor beta chains follows, all from one sample in a study of beta chain features in type 1 diabetes. Produced via immunoSEQ multiplex PCR; TCRdb's table is partial and in-frame only. Of about 170,000 clones detected, over 6% appear once; the ten largest clones hold roughly 0.5%. Sequencing was performed on central memory CD4+ T cells from blood. The origin of the receptors is a man aged 18-30 years with type 1 diabetes. Each CDR3 is given with its conserved first and last residue. A D gene is named only where the DNA matches it firmly. Size tells how often a clone was seen (once, few, many) or the class of an expanded clone, and some rows leave it out.

TRBJ1-5	TRBV7-9	many	TRBD1	TGTGCCAGCAGCCCCGACAGGGGACAGCCCCAGCATTTT	CASSPDRGQPQHF
TRBJ2-1	TRBV5-1	-	-	TGCGCCAGCAGTCGGGACTCTTACAATGAGCAGTTCTTC	CASSRDSYNEQFF
TRBJ2-3	TRBV11-2	few	-	TGTGCCAGCAGCCGAGGCATCACTAGCTCCCGCTTCGGGGCAGATACGCAGTATTTT	CASSRGITSSRFGADTQYF
TRBJ1-5	TRBV7-9	few	TRBD1	TGTGCCAGCAGCTTAGGGGCAGGGGGGCATCAGCCCCAGCATTTT	CASSLGAGGHQPQHF
TRBJ2-1	TRBV5-1	few	-	TGCGCCAGCAGCTCCAATACAGGGAGCAATGAGCAGTTCTTC	CASSSNTGSNEQFF
TRBJ2-1	TRBV6-6	-	-	TGTGCCAGCATGCGCAGGGCCTACAATGAGCAGTTCTTC	CASMRRAYNEQFF
TRBJ2-1	TRBV5-1	-	TRBD2	TGCGCCAGCAGCTTGGGAAGCGGGAGGGTGATTGAGCAGTTCTTC	CASSLGSGRVIEQFF
TRBJ2-5	TRBV5-1	-	TRBD1	TGCGCCAGCAGCAGCGAGGACAGGACCTGGGAGACCCAGTACTTC	CASSSEDRTWETQYF
TRBJ2-1	TRBV28	-	TRBD2	TGTGCCAGCAGGAAAACCGGGGGGAGCTCCTACAATGAGCAGTTCTTC	CASRKTGGSSYNEQFF
TRBJ2-1	TRBV5-6	few	-	TGTGCCCCGAAGGGGCTAAGGGCTTCCGGTGAGCAGTTCTTC	CAPKGLRASGEQFF
TRBJ1-2	TRBV7-8	-	-	TGTGCCAGCAGCTCAGGGGCAGACGGCTACACCTTC	CASSSGADGYTF
TRBJ2-1	TRBV7-2	-	TRBD1	TGTGCCAGCAGCTCCGACAGGGGGGCCTACAATGAGCAGTTCTTC	CASSSDRGAYNEQFF